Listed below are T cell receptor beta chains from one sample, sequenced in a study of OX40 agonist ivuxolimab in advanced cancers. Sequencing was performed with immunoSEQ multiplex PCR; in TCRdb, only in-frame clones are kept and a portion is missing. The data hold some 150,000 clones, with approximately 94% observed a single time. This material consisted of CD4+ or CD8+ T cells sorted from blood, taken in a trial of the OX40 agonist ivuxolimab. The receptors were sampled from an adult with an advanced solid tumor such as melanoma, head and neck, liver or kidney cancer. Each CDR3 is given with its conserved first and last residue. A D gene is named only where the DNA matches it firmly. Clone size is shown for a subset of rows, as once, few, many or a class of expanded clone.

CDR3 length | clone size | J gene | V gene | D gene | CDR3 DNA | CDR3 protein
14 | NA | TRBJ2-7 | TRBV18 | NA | TGTGCCAGCTCACCCGAGGACAGCACCTACGAGCAGTACTTC | CASSPEDSTYEQYF
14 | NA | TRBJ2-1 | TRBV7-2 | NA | TGTGCCAGCAGCCAGGGGTCTGGTTGGAATGAGCAGTTCTTC | CASSQGSGWNEQFF
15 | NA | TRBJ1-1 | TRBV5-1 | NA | TGCGCCAGCAGCTTGGGGGTGCTGAACGGAGCTGAAGCTTTCTTT | CASSLGVLNGAEAFF
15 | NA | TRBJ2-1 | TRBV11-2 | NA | TGTGCCAGCACCCCCCACGACAGCTCCTACAATGAGCAGTTCTTC | CASTPHDSSYNEQFF
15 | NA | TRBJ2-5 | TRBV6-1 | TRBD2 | TGTGCCATCAGTGGGGCGGGAGGGCCTCAAGAGACCCAGTACTTC | CAISGAGGPQETQYF
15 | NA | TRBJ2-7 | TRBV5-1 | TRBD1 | TGCGCCAGCAGCTGGGGTAGGGACAGGGATTTCGAGCAGTACTTC | CASSWGRDRDFEQYF
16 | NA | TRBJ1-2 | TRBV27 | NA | TGTGCCAGCAGTTCCAGAGGGCTCTCCAACTTCTATGGCTACACCTTC | CASSSRGLSNFYGYTF
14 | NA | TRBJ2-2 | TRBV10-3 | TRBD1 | TGTGCCACCCAGGACAGGCCAAACACCGGGGAGCTGTTTTTT | CATQDRPNTGELFF
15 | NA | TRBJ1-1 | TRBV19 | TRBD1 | TGTGCCAGTAGTAATACCGGGACAGTGAACACTGAAGCTTTCTTT | CASSNTGTVNTEAFF
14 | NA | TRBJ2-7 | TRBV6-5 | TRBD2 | TGTGCCAGCAGTTACCTTAGCGGGACCTACGAGCAGTACTTC | CASSYLSGTYEQYF
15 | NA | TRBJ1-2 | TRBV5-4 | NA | TGCGCCAGCAGCTTGGAAGGGAGACGTAGCTATGGCTACACCTTC | CASSLEGRRSYGYTF
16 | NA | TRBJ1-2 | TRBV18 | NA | TGTGCCAGCTCACCACCGAGCCTTTTAGCTAACTATGGCTACACCTTC | CASSPPSLLANYGYTF
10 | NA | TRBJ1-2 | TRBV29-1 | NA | TGCAGCGTCGACCGGAATGGCTACACCTTC | CSVDRNGYTF
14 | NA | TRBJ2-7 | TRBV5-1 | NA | TGCGCCAGCAGCCCGGGGGCGGGAGTCTACGAGCAGTACTTC | CASSPGAGVYEQYF
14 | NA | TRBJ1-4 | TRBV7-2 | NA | TGTGCCAGCAGCGGCGGGACCCCGGGGGGGAAACTGTTTTTT | CASSGGTPGGKLFF
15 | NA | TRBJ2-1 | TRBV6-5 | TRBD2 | TGTGCCAGCAGTTCCCTAGCGGGGTTCTACAATGAGCAGTTCTTC | CASSSLAGFYNEQFF
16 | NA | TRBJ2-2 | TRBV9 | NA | TGTGCCAGCAGCCATGGGGAGCAGGCCTACACCGGGGAGCTGTTTTTT | CASSHGEQAYTGELFF
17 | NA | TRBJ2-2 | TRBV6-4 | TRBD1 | TGTGCCAGCAGTGACGAGGACAGGGCCCCCCACACCGGGGAGCTGTTTTTT | CASSDEDRAPHTGELFF
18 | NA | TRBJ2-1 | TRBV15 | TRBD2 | TGTGCCACCAGTGGACTAGCGGGAGGGCCCAGCTCCTACAATGAGCAGTTCTTC | CATSGLAGGPSSYNEQFF
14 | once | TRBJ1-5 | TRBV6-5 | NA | TGTGCCAGCAGTTCCAGGGCGGGCAATCAGCCCCAGCATTTT | CASSSRAGNQPQHF